This TCR beta chain was sequenced for a study of T-cell memory formation after mild COVID-19 (TCRdb year 2021). Regarding the study in general: TCR sequence clusters from the two donors were found to be largely donor specific. T-cell clones expanding and contracting after mild COVID-19 in two donors were tracked by longitudinal TCRalpha and TCRbeta repertoire sequencing. The cohort comprised two young, previously healthy adult volunteers, one female and one male.

Trimming accounts for 3 bases at V and 4 bases at J, while the number of junction bases matched to no gene is 2. From the cysteine through the phenylalanine, the CDR3 covers 13 amino acids. The kept DNA is CDR3 alone, 39 bases in frame from the first base. CDR1 and CDR2, per the germline V gene (reference sequence), are SEHNR and FQNEAQ. To note about this clonotype: This receptor's antigen is unknown. Base qualities are not provided; no much larger clone lies one nucleotide away.

PBMCs were isolated by Ficoll-Paque density gradient centrifugation. Instrument used: Illumina NovaSeq 6000. cDNA libraries for TCRalpha and TCRbeta were prepared by 5'RACE using constant-segment primers, with sample barcodes and unique molecular identifiers added. RNA was extracted from every sample with Trizol reagent. Amplification of the libraries took two PCR steps, and the second step added a second sample barcode plus Illumina TruSeq adapters. The libraries were sequenced on an Illumina NovaSeq using 2 x 150 bp paired-end reads. The study's own analysis went as follows. The reads were demultiplexed and collapsed into UMI-guided consensus sequences using migec v1.2.7. Using mixcr v2.1.11, the UMI consensuses were aligned to TRA and TRB V and J templates and assembled into clonotypes. A clonotype was counted as expanded or contracted only if both edgeR and NoisET called the change significant, with noise models trained on biological replicates. edgeR calls used a false discovery rate-adjusted p below 0.01 and a log2 fold-change threshold of 1. As an exploratory analysis of dynamics, PCA with hierarchical clustering was applied to max-normalized trajectories of the 1000 most abundant clonotypes. The CD4 or CD8 phenotype of responding clones was assigned using the separately sequenced CD4+ and CD8+ repertoires. Starting from the raw public reads, TCRdb applied fastp trimming at Q25, assembled clones with MiXCR and retained in-frame beta chains. All rows with the same CDR3 protein become a single entry with the most common DNA and genes. TCRdb's processing, not the study's, gives the V and J calls here. The table for this sample lists some 190,000 distinct CDR3 sequences; about 17% of them were counted only once. The top ten clonotypes cover 2.4% of the sample.

Results the study describes overall, beyond this receptor: From day 15 to 85, contracting clones showed balanced CD4/CD8 phenotypes, whereas a second wave of clones that expanded from day 15 to 37 leaned towards CD4+. Some responding clones were found in pre-infection memory, which suggests that pre-existing cross-reactive memory T cells took part in the SARS-CoV-2 response. Only a couple of mild cases were covered by the study, and larger cohorts that include severe cases with pre-infection samples were considered necessary. Contracting CD4+ clones were located mainly in the CM and EM memory subsets, whereas CD8+ clones were found to be enriched in EMRA. SARS-CoV-2 specificity of the second-wave clones peaking on day 37 was not confirmed.

The V and J genes are TRBV7-9 and TRBJ2-5; 7 junctional bases match TRBD1. Sequencing was done on a sample of PBMCs or a T cell subset sorted from them (not recorded which). The receptor's source is an adult woman who had mild COVID-19 (a few samples of this study predate the infection). The sample titles of this study are shuffled in the database, so cell type and time point are left out; the donor was told from shared clones. The CDR3 amino acid sequence is: CASSFRDRETQYF. The DNA reads as follows: TGTGCCAGCAGCTTCCGGGACAGAGAGACCCAGTACTTC. Reference TRBV7-9 and TRBJ2-5 proteins supply the regions before and after the CDR3; the full variable domain is: DTGVSQNPRHKITKRGQNVTFRCDPISEHNRLYWYRQTLGQGPEFLTYFQNEAQLEKSRLLSDRFSAERPKGSFSTLEIQRTEQGDSAMYLCASSFRDRETQYFGPGTRLLVL.